The 26 T cell receptor beta chains below were found in one sample sequenced in a study of T-cell reconstitution after alpha-beta-depleted transplantation in children. Study-wide results and caveats: Most T-cell counts and diversity one year after the transplant came from T cells that were newly produced.

The antigens for these receptors are not known. Researchers prepared the TCRbeta library using unique molecular identifiers, the study reports. TCRdb recomputed calls from the PCR reads with MiXCR, one row per CDR3 protein. The profile covers some 300,000 distinct CDR3 sequences, with over 7% appearing a single time and about 9.3% taken by the ten largest. Source: peripheral blood, taken 360 days after TCRalphabeta/CD19-depleted stem cell transplant. These receptors were collected from a female patient aged 2-9 years who had a stem cell transplant for Fanconi anemia, so the T cells may come from the graft donor.

In its sample, this clonotype was seen once. This chain connects TRBV20-1 to TRBJ1-5; the match to TRBD1 covers 7 bases. Germline values: CDR1 DFQATT, CDR2 SNEGSKA (reference sequence). The CDR3 has 16 amino acids. V was pared by 2 bases and J by 0 bases, with 7 bases of the junction left unmatched. CDR3 region: CSARRPTGNSNQPQHF. In nucleotides, the CDR3 is TGCAGTGCTAGACGCCCGACAGGGAATAGCAATCAGCCCCAGCATTTT.

The chain links TRBV10-2 to TRBJ1-5; D possibly corresponds to TRBD1 (6 bases). Germline V gene data show CDR1 as WSHSY and CDR2 as SAAADI. This CDR3 spans 15 amino acids. Trimming left V 6 bases short and J 1 base short, with 13 bases between. The CDR3 protein is CASRSGAMSNQPQHF. For the CDR3, the DNA is TGCGCCAGCAGATCGGGGGCAATGAGCAATCAGCCCCAGCATTTT.

This clonotype was seen at least ten times. The chain is built from TRBV10-3 and TRBJ2-1, with 8 bases fitting TRBD2. Germline trimming cut 9 bases from V and 4 bases from J; bases unmatched to any gene: 11. The germline gives CDR1 ENHRY, CDR2 SYGVKD. The CDR3 runs to 15 residues. The CDR3 here is CAISPREALYNEQFF. The CDR3 nucleotides read TGTGCCATTTCGCCGCGGGAGGCTCTATACAATGAGCAGTTCTTC.

This clonotype has just a few counts. The genes are TRBV28 and TRBJ1-5, with 7 bases matching TRBD1. The ends lost 6 bases at V and 1 base at J; junction bases unmatched: 6. This CDR3 spans 15 amino acids. From germline, CDR1 is MDHEN and CDR2 SYDVKM. CDR3 in DNA: TGTGCCAGCAGGTCGACAGGGTGGAGCAATCAGCCCCAGCATTTT. This encodes CASRSTGWSNQPQHF.

This clonotype was found many times. The V gene is TRBV6-4, the J gene TRBJ2-7, with 7 bases fitting TRBD1. The CDR3 loop spans 15 amino acids. Losses at the gene ends were 3 bases for V and 0 bases for J; bases not matched to a gene: 5. CDR1 is MRHNA and CDR2 is SNTAGT in the germline V gene. This CDR3 reads CASSEAQGPSYEQYF. DNA for the CDR3: TGTGCCAGCAGTGAGGCACAGGGGCCCTCCTACGAGCAGTACTTC.

This clonotype was counted a few times. The chain recombines TRBV6-2 or TRBV6-3 with TRBJ2-3; D uncertain. Trimming left V 8 bases short and J 2 bases short, with 20 bases between. The CDR3 extends over 16 amino acids. Per the germline V gene, CDR1 is MNHEY and CDR2 is SVGEGT. The CDR3 DNA follows: TGTGCCAGCTCGGGCCCTCGTTCCCCTACCACAGATACGCAGTATTTT. Translated, it gives CASSGPRSPTTDTQYF.

The chain joins TRBV21-1 to TRBJ2-7. TRBV21-1 is labeled a pseudogene. This CDR3 has 13 residues. DNA of the CDR3: TGTGCCAGCAGCAAAGGGACGGTATACGAGCAGTACTTC. As protein: CASSKGTVYEQYF.

This clonotype was found a few times. The chain has TRBV5-5 and TRBJ1-1; D not resolved. The CDR3 sequence is 13 residues long. The germline gives CDR1 SGHKS, CDR2 YYEKEE (reference sequence). The V and J ends lost 4 bases and 4 bases respectively, with 11 bases between them. The CDR3 loop is CASSGVGSTEAFF. The DNA of the CDR3 is TGTGCCAGCAGCGGGGTCGGCAGCACTGAAGCTTTCTTT.

This clonotype was counted many times. The V call is TRBV6-5, the J call TRBJ1-1, with D unresolved. This CDR3 is built from 12 residues. Germline values: CDR1 MNHEY, CDR2 SVGAGI. V lost 6 bases, J lost 0 bases, and 5 bases lay in between. CDR3: CASRHMNTEAFF. The DNA for the CDR3 is TGTGCCAGCAGACACATGAACACTGAAGCTTTCTTT.

This clonotype was counted many times. The genes are TRBV9 and TRBJ2-2, with TRBD1 as a possible D gene (6 bases). V lost 4 bases to trimming and J lost 3 bases, with 16 bases between them. This CDR3 has 16 residues. The germline V gene encodes CDR1 SGDLS and CDR2 YYNGEE. The CDR3 DNA reads as TGTGCCAGCAGCCCACACAGGGCTACGGACACCGGGGAGCTGTTTTTT. As protein: CASSPHRATDTGELFF.

The chain combines TRBV7-9 with TRBJ2-2; D possibly corresponds to TRBD1 (6 bases). Germline V gene sequence: CDR1 SEHNR, CDR2 FQNEAQ (reference sequence). V lost 5 bases to trimming and J lost 6 bases, with 16 bases between them. This CDR3 region has 15 residues. The CDR3 nucleotides are TGTGCCAGCAGCCTTACTCAGGGGAGTCCCGGGGAGCTGTTTTTT. Translating it yields CASSLTQGSPGELFF.

This clonotype was seen only a few times. The V call is TRBV27, the J call TRBJ2-2; the D is unclear. Deletions cut 4 bases from V and 1 base from J, with 13 bases between. This CDR3 is 16 amino acids long. The germline V gene has CDR1 MNHEY and CDR2 SMNVEV (reference sequence). The CDR3 spells CASSWGSKGNTGELFF. The CDR3 DNA follows: TGTGCCAGCAGTTGGGGATCAAAAGGGAACACCGGGGAGCTGTTTTTT.

The chain recombines TRBV7-4 with TRBJ1-5, with D tentatively TRBD1 (5 bases). The CDR3 spans 18 residues. Germline CDR1 SGHVT, CDR2 SQSDAQ. Trimming pared 2 bases from V and 0 bases from J, leaving 17 bases between. CDR3 in amino acids: CASSLRGPRFPSNQPQHF. The DNA for the CDR3 is TGTGCCAGCAGCTTACGGGGCCCAAGGTTTCCTAGCAATCAGCCCCAGCATTTT.

The chain couples TRBV7-9 to TRBJ2-7; possibly TRBD2 for D (5 bases). From germline, CDR1 is SEHNR and CDR2 FQNEAQ (reference sequence). The CDR3 sequence is 16 residues long. Trimming pared 0 bases from V and 2 bases from J, leaving 14 bases between. Here the CDR3 DNA reads TGTGCCAGCAGCTTAGCGTGGACTTTTATTCCCTACGAGCAGTACTTC. Translated: CASSLAWTFIPYEQYF.

This clonotype was detected many times. The CDR3 loop is CASSVGHNEQFF. CDR3 nucleotides: TGTGCCAGCAGCGTTGGGCACAATGAGCAGTTCTTC. The chain carries TRBV7-2 and TRBJ2-1; D not resolved. The V end lost 5 bases, the J end lost 5 bases, and 7 bases lay between the germline ends. Germline V CDR1 and CDR2: SGHTA, FQGNSA. There are 12 residues in the CDR3. Combining the CDR3 with reference TRBV7-2 and TRBJ2-1 gives the whole variable domain GAGVSQSPSNKVTEKGKDVELRCDPISGHTALYWYRQSLGQGLEFLIYFQGNSAPDKSGLPSDRFSAERTGGSVSTLTIQRTQQEDSAVYLCASSVGHNEQFFGPGTRLTVL.

This clonotype showed up many times. The V call is TRBV20-1, the J call TRBJ2-7; tentatively, D is TRBD1 (5 bases). The V and J ends lost 0 bases and 2 bases respectively, with 14 bases between them. The CDR3 sequence is 15 residues long. Per germline, CDR1 DFQATT and CDR2 SNEGSKA (reference sequence). CDR3 DNA sequence: TGCAGTGCTAGAGATAGTAGGGGCTCTACCTACGAGCAGTACTTC. Its protein product is CSARDSRGSTYEQYF.

This clonotype was counted at least ten times. The chain joins TRBV20-1 to TRBJ1-5, with D maybe TRBD1 (5 bases). The CDR3 consists of 12 residues. The V gene lost 1 base and the J gene lost 7 bases, with 8 bases spanning the gap. Germline values: CDR1 DFQATT, CDR2 SNEGSKA (reference sequence). CDR3 nucleotide sequence: TGCAGTGCTAGAGGGGGGGACCAGCCCCAGCATTTT. Translating it yields CSARGGDQPQHF.

The table lists this clonotype with many counts. This sequence joins TRBV12-3 or TRBV12-4 and TRBJ2-7; D gene unclear. CDR3 size: 14 residues. V shed 5 bases and J shed 0 bases, with 11 bases lying between them. This chain's CDR3 is CASSDYNLSYEQYF. CDR3 bases: TGTGCCAGCAGTGATTATAACCTCTCCTACGAGCAGTACTTC.

The chain recombines TRBV30 with TRBJ2-7; possible D gene TRBD2, 5 bases. Germline values: CDR1 GTSNPN, CDR2 SVGIG (reference sequence). Trimming took 2 bases from V and 3 from J, leaving 14 bases between them. CDR3 length: 14 amino acids. CDR3 nucleotide sequence: TGTGCCTGGAGTCTTGTCTCGGGGAGCTACGAGCAGTACTTC. Translating gives CAWSLVSGSYEQYF.

This chain connects TRBV3-1 to TRBJ2-1; TRBD2 matches 10 bases. Germline CDR1 LGHDT, CDR2 YNNKEL (reference sequence). CDR3 length: 17 residues. Trimming took 11 bases from V and 5 from J; bases not matched to a gene: 18. Written as DNA, the CDR3 is TGTGCCTGCTCCCAAGTCACAGCGGGAGGGCTCCACAATGAGCAGTTCTTC. It specifies CACSQVTAGGLHNEQFF.

In this sample, this clonotype turned up many times. The chain combines TRBV2 with TRBJ2-5; a weak D match, TRBD1 (7 bases). Germline CDR1 is SNHLY and CDR2 is FYNNEI. This CDR3 contains 13 residues. The V end lost 7 bases, the J end lost 5 bases, and 14 bases lay between the germline ends. Here the CDR3 reads CASNRRGQETQYF. DNA for the CDR3: TGTGCCAGCAATAGGAGGGGGCAGGAGACCCAGTACTTC. The full variable domain, its missing parts supplied by reference TRBV2 and TRBJ2-5, is EPEVTQTPSHQVTQMGQEVILRCVPISNHLYFYWYRQILGQKVEFLVSFYNNEISEKSEIFDDQFSVERPDGSNFTLKIRSTKLEDSAMYFCASNRRGQETQYFGPGTRLLVL.

The table lists this clonotype with a few counts. The rearrangement links TRBV20-1 to TRBJ2-7, with 10 bases identical to TRBD2. Looked up from germline, CDR1 is DFQATT and CDR2 is SNEGSKA (reference sequence). This CDR3 has 14 residues. The trim removed 7 bases at V and 1 base at J, leaving 7 bases unmatched. The CDR3 is CSGNRAGGSYEQYF. The DNA of the CDR3 is TGCAGTGGAAATCGAGCGGGGGGGTCCTACGAGCAGTACTTC.

Many counts were recorded for this clonotype. This chain uses TRBV29-1 with TRBJ2-7; D is perhaps TRBD1 or TRBD2 (6 bases each). V shed 2 bases and J shed 1 base, with 12 bases lying between them. Germline CDR1 reads SQVTM; CDR2 reads ANQGSEA. CDR3 length: 14 residues. CDR3 region: CSVETGRNSYEQYF. DNA for the CDR3: TGCAGCGTTGAAACAGGGAGGAATTCCTACGAGCAGTACTTC.

This clonotype was recorded many times. The chain couples TRBV6-1 to TRBJ2-1; possibly TRBD2 for D (6 bases). Trimming stripped 3 bases from V and 7 bases from J, with 16 bases between. This CDR3 region has 15 residues. Germline-derived CDR1 and CDR2 are MNHNS and SASEGT. DNA for the CDR3: TGTGCCAGCAGTGAGCCGGGGACTGGAGTGAATGAGCAGTTCTTC. This gives the protein CASSEPGTGVNEQFF.

At least ten counts were recorded for this clonotype. The genes are TRBV20-1 and TRBJ2-2, with TRBD2 as a possible D gene (6 bases). The CDR3 is made up of 14 amino acids. CDR1 and CDR2 (germline): DFQATT, SNEGSKA (reference sequence). V lost 1 base, J lost 0 bases, and 6 bases lay in between. CDR3 loop: CSARAGANTGELFF. CDR3 sequence (DNA): TGCAGTGCTAGAGCGGGAGCGAACACCGGGGAGCTGTTTTTT.

This clonotype was observed many times. The rearrangement joins TRBV15 to TRBJ2-7, with 7 bases matching TRBD2. The CDR3 is 15 residues long. Trimming removed 1 base from V and 2 bases from J; junction bases left unmatched: 5. Germline CDR1 is LNHNV and CDR2 is YYDKDF (reference sequence). This chain's CDR3 is CATSRGLARPYEQYF. The CDR3 nucleotides are TGTGCCACCAGCAGAGGACTAGCCCGACCCTACGAGCAGTACTTC.